The sequence of this TCR beta chain was determined in a study of T cell changes during pregnancy in multiple sclerosis. Per germline, CDR1 SGDLS and CDR2 YYNGEE. The CDR3 is 13 residues long. The V and J ends lost 4 bases and 6 bases respectively, with 8 bases between them. Generated by immunoSEQ multiplex PCR, the TCRdb table keeps only in-frame clones and is missing some. Here the sample spans under 40,000 clones, 90% being singletons. This receptor was taken from a female donor with multiple sclerosis, enrolled in a pregnancy study. The chain uses TRBV9 and TRBJ1-6; possible D gene TRBD1, 5 bases. This material consisted of CD8+ T cells from peripheral blood mononuclear cells, taken in the first trimester of pregnancy. This CDR3 reads CASSPGGNSPLHF. CDR3 sequence (DNA): TGTGCCAGCAGCCCGGGGGGTAATTCACCCCTCCACTTT.